This is a list of T cell receptor beta chains from one sample in a study of cytomegalovirus exposure and HLA in healthy donors. Generated by immunoSEQ multiplex PCR, the TCRdb table keeps only in-frame clones and is missing some. The sample includes about 160,000 clones, roughly 80% seen only once; the top ten take less than 3%. The sample was PBMCs. The source is a female donor in good health and CMV-seronegative. Both conserved end residues are part of each CDR3. A D gene is named only where the DNA matches it firmly. Clone sizes are given selectively: once, few, many, or a class where the clone is expanded.

>-|TRBJ1-4|TRBV30|TRBD1
TGTGCCTGGACCCTAGACAGGGCGGGAGAAAAACTGTTTTTT
CAWTLDRAGEKLFF
>-|TRBJ2-2|TRBV6-4|TRBD2
TGTGCCAGCAGTGCTAGCGGGGGGCCCACCGGGGAGCTGTTTTTT
CASSASGGPTGELFF
>-|TRBJ1-6|TRBV4-3|-
TGCGCCAGCAGCCACTCTAATTCACCCCTCCACTTT
CASSHSNSPLHF
>few|TRBJ2-3|TRBV6-4|TRBD2
TGTGCCAGCAGTCCTAGCGGGGGGAGCACAGATACGCAGTATTTT
CASSPSGGSTDTQYF
>few|TRBJ1-5|TRBV6-6|TRBD1
TGTGCCAGCAGCGGGACAGGGAATCAGCCCCAGCATTTT
CASSGTGNQPQHF
>-|TRBJ2-4|TRBV7-3|-
TGTGCCAGCAGCCCAGGTCCCAAAAACATTCAGTACTTC
CASSPGPKNIQYF
>-|TRBJ2-7|TRBV9|TRBD1
TGTGCCAGCAGCGTAGAGGGACAGGGGTCGAAGTACGAGCAGTACTTC
CASSVEGQGSKYEQYF
>few|TRBJ2-2|TRBV5-1|-
TGCGCCAGCAGCGACCAACAGGGCCCCGGGGAGCTGTTTTTT
CASSDQQGPGELFF
>-|TRBJ2-5|TRBV25-1|TRBD2
TGTGCCAGCAGGACACTAGCGGGAAACCAAGAGACCCAGTACTTC
CASRTLAGNQETQYF
>-|TRBJ1-2|TRBV6-5|-
TGTGCCAGCTTAGAGGGTCTCTATGGCTACACCTTC
CASLEGLYGYTF
>-|TRBJ2-2|TRBV7-3|-
TGTGCCATCGTCTATAGGGAGGAGGGTGGCGGGGAGCTGTTTTTT
CAIVYREEGGGELFF
>-|TRBJ2-5|TRBV21-1|-
TGTGCCAGCAGCAAAAGTGTCTGCGGGAGCAGGCAAGAGACCCAGTACTTC
CASSKSVCGSRQETQYF
>-|TRBJ2-7|TRBV19|TRBD1
TGTGCCAGTAGTAGCCAGGGGGCTCCCTACGAGCAGTACTTC
CASSSQGAPYEQYF
>-|TRBJ2-2|TRBV7-9|TRBD2
TGTTCCAGCAGCTTAGGACGGGAGGGTAACACCGGGGAGCTGTTTTTT
CSSSLGREGNTGELFF
>-|TRBJ1-6|TRBV18|-
TGTGCCAGCTCAACGGGGGGGTTTGGGTCACCCCTCCACTTT
CASSTGGFGSPLHF
>few|TRBJ2-2|TRBV2|TRBD1
TGTGCCAGCAGCAGGGACAGGGGCGGCACCGGGGAGCTGTTTTTT
CASSRDRGGTGELFF
>few|TRBJ2-1|TRBV5-5|TRBD1
TGTGCCAGCAGCTCCACAGGGGGCCGTTACAATGAGCAGTTCTTC
CASSSTGGRYNEQFF
>-|TRBJ1-1|TRBV18|-
TGTGCCAGCTCACATGACAGCAACACTGAAGCTTTCTTT
CASSHDSNTEAFF